This is a list of T cell receptor beta chains from one sample in a study of blood T cell repertoires in COVID-19. Produced via immunoSEQ multiplex PCR; TCRdb's table is partial and in-frame only. The sample includes a few hundred thousand clones, around 86% seen only once; the top ten take 3.5% to 4%. Material: PBMCs or T cells enriched from blood (not recorded which). Receptors originate from a woman aged 40 to 50 with acute COVID-19. CDR3s include the opening cysteine and the closing phenylalanine or tryptophan. The D gene is left open where the match is weak. Where a row states a size, it is once, few, many or the class of an expanded clone; other rows omit it.

D gene	clone size	J gene	V gene	CDR3 protein	CDR3 DNA
TRBD1	.	TRBJ2-7	TRBV28	CANQPRGQGSEQYF	TGTGCCAACCAACCACGGGGACAGGGGAGCGAGCAGTACTTC
TRBD2	.	TRBJ2-1	TRBV19	CASSIASGIHNEQFF	TGTGCCAGTAGTATCGCTAGCGGGATCCACAATGAGCAGTTCTTC
.	.	TRBJ2-3	TRBV7-9	CASSLTLSTDTQYF	TGTGCCAGCAGCCTAACTCTGTCCACAGATACGCAGTATTTT
.	few	TRBJ2-7	TRBV4-3	CASSQALGGEQYF	TGCGCCAGCAGCCAAGCCCTAGGAGGCGAGCAGTACTTC
.	.	TRBJ1-2	TRBV2	CASRTDSSYGYTF	TGTGCCAGCAGGACGGACAGCAGCTATGGCTACACCTTC
TRBD2	.	TRBJ2-2	TRBV10-2	CASCASGVIGELFF	TGCGCCAGCTGCGCTAGCGGGGTGATCGGGGAGCTGTTTTTT
TRBD1	.	TRBJ2-7	TRBV30	CAWTTGTGHYEQYF	TGTGCCTGGACGACCGGGACAGGTCACTACGAGCAGTACTTC
TRBD2	.	TRBJ2-2	TRBV5-1	CASSYPSGREAGELFF	TGCGCCAGCAGCTACCCTAGCGGGAGGGAGGCCGGGGAGCTGTTTTTT
TRBD1	.	TRBJ1-3	TRBV15	CATSRDPRTGAGNTIYF	TGTGCCACCAGCAGAGATCCTAGGACAGGGGCGGGAAACACCATATATTTT
TRBD1	.	TRBJ2-7	TRBV7-2	CASSLGGGRSYEQYF	TGTGCCAGCAGCTTAGGAGGGGGCAGGTCCTACGAGCAGTACTTC
TRBD2	few	TRBJ2-7	TRBV6-5	CASSYGGGAYEQYF	TGTGCCAGCAGTTACGGGGGAGGGGCCTACGAGCAGTACTTC
TRBD1	once	TRBJ1-6	TRBV19	CASSERQGNSPLHF	TGTGCCAGTAGTGAAAGACAGGGGAATTCACCCCTCCACTTT
.	.	TRBJ1-1	TRBV12-1	CASSWPGQPNTEAFF	TGTGCCAGCAGCTGGCCGGGACAGCCGAACACTGAAGCTTTCTTT
TRBD2	.	TRBJ2-7	TRBV19	CATKNRLAGTYEQYF	TGTGCCACTAAAAATAGGCTAGCGGGAACCTACGAGCAGTACTTC
.	.	TRBJ1-1	TRBV3-1/TRBV3-2	CASVLPGQGHCGTEAFF	TGTGCCAGCGTATTACCGGGACAAGGCCACTGTGGCACTGAAGCTTTCTTT
.	once	TRBJ2-1	TRBV5-8	CASSRSSYNEQFF	TGTGCCAGCAGCAGGAGCTCCTACAATGAGCAGTTCTTC
TRBD1	.	TRBJ2-2	TRBV4-1	CASSQGGQGAAGELFF	TGCGCCAGCAGCCAAGGAGGGCAGGGGGCCGCCGGGGAGCTGTTTTTT
.	.	TRBJ2-1	TRBV3-1/TRBV3-2	CASRPSGWGVYNEQFF	TGTGCCAGCCGTCCCAGCGGGTGGGGGGTTTACAATGAGCAGTTCTTC
.	.	TRBJ1-2	TRBV5-1	CASSHHFENYGYTF	TGCGCCAGCAGCCACCACTTTGAAAACTATGGCTACACCTTC
TRBD2	.	TRBJ2-7	TRBV5-5	CASSSAGTSGVKEQYF	TGTGCCAGCAGTTCCGCCGGGACTAGCGGGGTGAAGGAGCAGTACTTC
.	.	TRBJ2-1	TRBV5-1	CASSIYSGAPYNEQFF	TGCGCCAGCAGCATCTATAGCGGAGCCCCCTACAATGAGCAGTTCTTC
TRBD2	.	TRBJ2-1	TRBV30	CAWRTSGRRNGGEQFF	TGTGCCTGGAGGACTAGCGGGAGACGGAACGGGGGTGAGCAGTTCTTC
.	.	TRBJ2-7	TRBV27	CASRDSGSSYEQYF	TGTGCCAGCAGGGATAGCGGCTCCTCTTACGAGCAGTACTTC
.	.	TRBJ2-7	TRBV5-1	CASSLEGEQYF	TGCGCCAGCAGCCTTGAGGGTGAGCAGTACTTC
.	.	TRBJ1-5	TRBV19	CASSMQGSNQPQHF	TGTGCCAGTAGTATGCAGGGTTCCAATCAGCCCCAGCATTTT
.	once	TRBJ2-7	TRBV2	CASSDMTVQTYEQYF	TGTGCCAGCAGTGATATGACAGTACAGACCTACGAGCAGTACTTC
TRBD1	once	TRBJ1-2	TRBV3-1/TRBV3-2	CASRPRGANYGYTF	TGTGCCAGCAGGCCCAGGGGGGCTAACTATGGCTACACCTTC
.	.	TRBJ1-1	TRBV11-3	CASSLDRGLWAFF	TGTGCCAGCAGCTTAGATCGGGGTTTGTGGGCTTTCTTT
TRBD1	.	TRBJ2-4	TRBV2	CASRDRNLYNIQYF	TGTGCCAGCCGGGACAGAAACCTCTACAACATTCAGTACTTC
.	few	TRBJ1-1	TRBV6-5	CASSYSIVNTEAFF	TGTGCCAGCAGTTACTCGATAGTTAACACTGAAGCTTTCTTT
TRBD2	.	TRBJ2-1	TRBV5-6	CASSLGGGSYNEQFF	TGTGCCAGCAGCTTGGGCGGGGGGAGCTACAATGAGCAGTTCTTC
.	few	TRBJ1-6	TRBV28	CASSAYKGSYNSPLHF	TGTGCCAGCAGTGCTTATAAGGGGTCCTATAATTCACCCCTCCACTTT
.	.	TRBJ2-3	TRBV18	CASSPRLRPQGSADTQYF	TGTGCCAGCTCACCAAGACTTAGGCCACAGGGATCGGCAGATACGCAGTATTTT
TRBD2	once	TRBJ2-7	TRBV5-1	CASSPTGTSGYEQYF	TGCGCCAGCAGCCCCACCGGGACTAGCGGTTACGAGCAGTACTTC
.	.	TRBJ2-6	TRBV7-3	CASSKSGSGANVLTF	TGTGCCAGCAGCAAAAGCGGTTCTGGGGCCAACGTCCTGACTTTC
.	once	TRBJ2-7	TRBV7-9	CASSIVQGEQYF	TGTGCCAGCAGCATAGTACAGGGCGAGCAGTACTTC
.	.	TRBJ1-2	TRBV28	CASLAWAAHGYTF	TGTGCCAGCCTGGCCTGGGCCGCTCATGGCTACACCTTC
TRBD2	.	TRBJ2-1	TRBV19	CATEGTSGSIARTGRQFF	TGTGCCACCGAAGGGACTAGCGGGAGTATCGCCCGGACGGGCCGGCAGTTCTTC
.	once	TRBJ1-5	TRBV3-1/TRBV3-2	CASSQDPPRRVSSNQPQHF	TGTGCCAGCAGCCAAGACCCCCCCCGGAGGGTAAGTAGCAATCAGCCCCAGCATTTT
TRBD1	many	TRBJ1-2	TRBV5-1	CASSRGQVGYGYTF	TGCGCCAGCAGCCGTGGACAGGTCGGCTATGGCTACACCTTC
.	once	TRBJ2-7	TRBV28	CASSFVDSYEQYF	TGTGCCAGCAGTTTTGTCGACAGCTACGAGCAGTACTTC
.	.	TRBJ2-5	TRBV7-2	CASSVGEVTQYF	TGTGCCAGCAGCGTAGGAGAGGTGACCCAGTACTTC